The clone carrying this T cell receptor (beta chain) was observed a few times. A multiplex PCR was run with 60 Vbeta primers and 13 Jbeta primers. Only in-frame clones appear in the TCRdb table, and some are missing; sequencing was by immunoSEQ multiplex PCR. The repertoire holds roughly 100,000 clones, with over 75% as singletons. The data stem from a study of cytomegalovirus exposure and HLA in healthy donors. Specimen: PBMCs. The sequence derives from a woman under 30 in good health and CMV-seropositive.

The DNA of the CDR3 is TGTGCCAGCAGCGTCACAGAGACCACTGAAGCTTTCTTT. This gives the protein CASSVTETTEAFF. The chain couples TRBV2 to TRBJ1-1; D is ambiguous. The CDR3 contains 13 residues. Trimming removed 6 bases at V and 4 bases at J, with 12 bases between. From germline, CDR1 is SNHLY and CDR2 FYNNEI.